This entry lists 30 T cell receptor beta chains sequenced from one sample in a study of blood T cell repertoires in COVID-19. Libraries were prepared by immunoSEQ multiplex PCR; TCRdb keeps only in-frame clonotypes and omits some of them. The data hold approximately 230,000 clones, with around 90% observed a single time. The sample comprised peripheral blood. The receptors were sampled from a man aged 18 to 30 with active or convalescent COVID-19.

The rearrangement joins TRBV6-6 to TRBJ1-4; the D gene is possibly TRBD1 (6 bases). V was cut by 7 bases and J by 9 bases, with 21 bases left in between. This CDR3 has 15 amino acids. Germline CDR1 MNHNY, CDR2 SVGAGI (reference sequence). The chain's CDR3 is CASNPPGGGRQKLFF. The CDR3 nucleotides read TGTGCCAGCAATCCCCCGGGGGGCGGCCGACAAAAACTGTTTTTT.

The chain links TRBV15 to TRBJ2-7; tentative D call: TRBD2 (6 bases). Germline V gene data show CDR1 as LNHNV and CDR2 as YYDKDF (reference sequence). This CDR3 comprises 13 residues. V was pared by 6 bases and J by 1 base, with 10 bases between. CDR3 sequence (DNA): TGTGCCACCAGAGACGGGAGATCCTACGAGCAGTACTTC. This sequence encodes CATRDGRSYEQYF.

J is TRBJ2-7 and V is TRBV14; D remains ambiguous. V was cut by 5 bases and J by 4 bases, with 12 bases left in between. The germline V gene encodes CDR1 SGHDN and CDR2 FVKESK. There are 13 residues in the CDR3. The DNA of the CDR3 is TGTGCCAGCAGCTCAAGCTTGTTGTACGAGCAGTACTTC. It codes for CASSSSLLYEQYF.

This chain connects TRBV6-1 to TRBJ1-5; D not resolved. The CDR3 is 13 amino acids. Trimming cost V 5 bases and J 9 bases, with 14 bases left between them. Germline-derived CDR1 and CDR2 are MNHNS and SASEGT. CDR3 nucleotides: TGTGCCAGCAGTTCCATCGGTGCGGGGCCCCAGCATTTT. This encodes CASSSIGAGPQHF.

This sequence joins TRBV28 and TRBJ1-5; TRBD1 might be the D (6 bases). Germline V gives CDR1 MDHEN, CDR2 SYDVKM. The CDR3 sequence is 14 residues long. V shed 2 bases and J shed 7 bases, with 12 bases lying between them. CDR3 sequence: CASSLHGTLQPQHF. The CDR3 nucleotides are TGTGCCAGCAGTTTACATGGGACATTGCAGCCCCAGCATTTT.

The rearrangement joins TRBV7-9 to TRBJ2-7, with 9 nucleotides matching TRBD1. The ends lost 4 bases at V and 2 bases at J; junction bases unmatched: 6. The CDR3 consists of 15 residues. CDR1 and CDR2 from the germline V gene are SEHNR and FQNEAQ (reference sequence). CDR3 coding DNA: TGTGCCAGCAGCTCCGGACAGGGGCGAACCTACGAGCAGTACTTC. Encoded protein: CASSSGQGRTYEQYF. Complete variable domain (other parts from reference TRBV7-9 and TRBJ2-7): DTGVSQNPRHKITKRGQNVTFRCDPISEHNRLYWYRQTLGQGPEFLTYFQNEAQLEKSRLLSDRFSAERPKGSFSTLEIQRTEQGDSAMYLCASSSGQGRTYEQYFGPGTRLTVT.

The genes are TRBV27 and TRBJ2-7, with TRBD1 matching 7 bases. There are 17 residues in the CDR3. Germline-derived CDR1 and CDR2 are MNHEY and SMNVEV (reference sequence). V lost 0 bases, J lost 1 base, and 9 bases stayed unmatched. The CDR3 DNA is TGTGCCAGCAGTTTATCACCCAGAGGGGGCTTATCCTACGAGCAGTACTTC. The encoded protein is CASSLSPRGGLSYEQYF.

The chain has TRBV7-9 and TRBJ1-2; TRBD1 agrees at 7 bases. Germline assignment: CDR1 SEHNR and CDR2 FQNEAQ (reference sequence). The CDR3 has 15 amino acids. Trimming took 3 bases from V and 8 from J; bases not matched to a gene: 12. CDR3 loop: CASSFSGTATQGYTF. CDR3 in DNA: TGTGCCAGCAGCTTCTCCGGGACAGCTACACAAGGCTACACCTTC.

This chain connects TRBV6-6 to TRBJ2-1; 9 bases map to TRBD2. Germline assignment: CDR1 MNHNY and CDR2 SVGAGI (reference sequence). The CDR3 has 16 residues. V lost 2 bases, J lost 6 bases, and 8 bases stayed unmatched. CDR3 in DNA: TGTGCCAGCAGTTACCGTCTAGCGGGAACCACCAATGAGCAGTTCTTC. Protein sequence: CASSYRLAGTTNEQFF.

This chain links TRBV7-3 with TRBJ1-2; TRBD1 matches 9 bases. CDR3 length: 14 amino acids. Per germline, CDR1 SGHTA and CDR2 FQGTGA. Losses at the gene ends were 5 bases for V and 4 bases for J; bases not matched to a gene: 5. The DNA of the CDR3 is TGTGCCAGCAGCCAAACAGGGGGCGGCTATGGCTACACCTTC. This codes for CASSQTGGGYGYTF.

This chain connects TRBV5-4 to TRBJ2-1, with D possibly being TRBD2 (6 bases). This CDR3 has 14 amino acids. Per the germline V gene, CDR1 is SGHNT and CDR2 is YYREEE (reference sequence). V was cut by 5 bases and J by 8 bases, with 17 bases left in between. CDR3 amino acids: CASRPRRGSDEQFF. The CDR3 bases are TGTGCCAGCAGGCCACGACGGGGGAGTGATGAGCAGTTCTTC.

The CDR3: CASSFAQGYNEQFF. In DNA, the CDR3 is TGTGCCAGCAGTTTCGCGCAGGGCTACAATGAGCAGTTCTTC. The chain combines TRBV28 with TRBJ2-1, with TRBD1 as a possible D gene (5 bases). CDR1 and CDR2 from the germline V gene are MDHEN and SYDVKM. The length of the CDR3 is 14 residues. V lost 3 bases and J lost 3, with 9 bases in between.

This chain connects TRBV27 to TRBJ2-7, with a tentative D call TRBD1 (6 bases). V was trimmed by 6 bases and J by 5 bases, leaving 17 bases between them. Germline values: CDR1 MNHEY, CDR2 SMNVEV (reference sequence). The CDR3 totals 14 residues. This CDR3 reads CASSQQGLKNEQYF. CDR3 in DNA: TGTGCCAGCAGCCAACAGGGTTTGAAGAACGAGCAGTACTTC.

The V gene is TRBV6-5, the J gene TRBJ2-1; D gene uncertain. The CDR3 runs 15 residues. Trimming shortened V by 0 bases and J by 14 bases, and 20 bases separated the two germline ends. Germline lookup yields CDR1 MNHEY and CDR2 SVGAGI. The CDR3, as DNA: TGTGCCAGCAGTTACTCGACTTCCCCCGCGCGCCTTAAGTTCTTC. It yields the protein CASSYSTSPARLKFF.

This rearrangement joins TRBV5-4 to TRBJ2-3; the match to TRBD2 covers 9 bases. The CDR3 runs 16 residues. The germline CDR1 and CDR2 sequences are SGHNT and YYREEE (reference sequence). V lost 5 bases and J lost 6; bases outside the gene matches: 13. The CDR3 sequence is CASRFAGGPSSDTQYF. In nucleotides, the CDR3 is TGTGCCAGCAGGTTTGCGGGAGGGCCCTCGTCTGATACGCAGTATTTT.

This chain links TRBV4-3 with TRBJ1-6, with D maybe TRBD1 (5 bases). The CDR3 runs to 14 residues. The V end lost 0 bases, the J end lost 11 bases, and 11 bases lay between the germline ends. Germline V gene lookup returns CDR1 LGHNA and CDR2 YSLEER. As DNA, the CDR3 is TGCGCCAGCAGCCAAGATCCAGGGCTGACACCCCTCCACTTT. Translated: CASSQDPGLTPLHF.

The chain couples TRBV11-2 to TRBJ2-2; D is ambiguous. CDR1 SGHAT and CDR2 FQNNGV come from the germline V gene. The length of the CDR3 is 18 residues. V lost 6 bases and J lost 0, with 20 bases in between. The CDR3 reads CASSLTSVGSANTGELFF. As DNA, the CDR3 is TGTGCCAGCAGTCTTACGTCGGTGGGCTCGGCGAACACCGGGGAGCTGTTTTTT.

CDR3 residues: CASSPTGDPEKLFF. As DNA, the CDR3 is TGCGCCAGCAGCCCTACAGGGGATCCTGAAAAACTGTTTTTT. The chain links TRBV4-1 to TRBJ1-4; 7 positions agree with TRBD1. After removal of 4 bases from V and 7 bases from J, the junction contained 6 bases not matched to a gene. Germline CDR1 reads MGHRA; CDR2 reads YSYEKL. The CDR3 has 14 residues.

CDR3 in DNA: TGTGCCAGCAGCATAGCGCCCCAGGCCTACAATGAGCAGTTCTTC. This translates into CASSIAPQAYNEQFF. This chain uses TRBV6-5 with TRBJ2-1; tentatively, D is TRBD2 (5 bases). Germline V lookup: CDR1 MNHEY, CDR2 SVGAGI. Trimming stripped 6 bases from V and 2 bases from J, with 14 bases between. CDR3 size: 15 residues.

The CDR3 nucleotides are TGTGCCAGTAGTATCGGAGATGGCTACACCTTC. Residues: CASSIGDGYTF. V gene TRBV19 combines with J gene TRBJ1-2; D not certain. CDR1 and CDR2 from the germline V gene are LNHDA and SQIVND (reference sequence). Between the trimmed V and J ends, which lost 3 bases and 6 bases, there was a span of 5 bases. The CDR3 is made up of 11 amino acids.

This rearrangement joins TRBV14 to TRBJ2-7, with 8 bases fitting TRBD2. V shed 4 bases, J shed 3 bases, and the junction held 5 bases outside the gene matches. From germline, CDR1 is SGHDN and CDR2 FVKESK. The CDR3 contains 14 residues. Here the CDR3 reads CASSPSGRSYEQYF. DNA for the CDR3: TGTGCCAGCAGCCCCAGCGGGAGAAGCTACGAGCAGTACTTC.

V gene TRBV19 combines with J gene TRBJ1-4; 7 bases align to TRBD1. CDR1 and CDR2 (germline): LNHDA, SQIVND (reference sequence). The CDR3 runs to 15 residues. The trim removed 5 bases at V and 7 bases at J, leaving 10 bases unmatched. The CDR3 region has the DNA TGTGCCAGTAGTTCCTGGACAGGACGGGGTGAAAAACTGTTTTTT. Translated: CASSSWTGRGEKLFF.

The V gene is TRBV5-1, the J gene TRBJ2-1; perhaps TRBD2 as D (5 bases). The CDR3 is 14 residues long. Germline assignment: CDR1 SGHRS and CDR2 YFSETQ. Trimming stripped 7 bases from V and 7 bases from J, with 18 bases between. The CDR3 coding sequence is TGCGCCAGCGGCTGGGCGTGGTCGGGGAATGAGCAGTTCTTC. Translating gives CASGWAWSGNEQFF.

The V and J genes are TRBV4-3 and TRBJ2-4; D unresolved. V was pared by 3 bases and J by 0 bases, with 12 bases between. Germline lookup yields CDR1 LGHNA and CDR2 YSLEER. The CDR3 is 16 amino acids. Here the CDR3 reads CASSQDNSLAKNIQYF. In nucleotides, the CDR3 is TGCGCCAGCAGCCAGGATAACAGTCTAGCCAAAAACATTCAGTACTTC.

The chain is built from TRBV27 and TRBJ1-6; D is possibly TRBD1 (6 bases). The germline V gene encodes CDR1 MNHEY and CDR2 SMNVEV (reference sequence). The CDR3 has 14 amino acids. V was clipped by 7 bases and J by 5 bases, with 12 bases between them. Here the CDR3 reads CASKDSKDNSPLHF. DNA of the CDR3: TGTGCCAGCAAGGACAGTAAGGATAATTCACCCCTCCACTTT.

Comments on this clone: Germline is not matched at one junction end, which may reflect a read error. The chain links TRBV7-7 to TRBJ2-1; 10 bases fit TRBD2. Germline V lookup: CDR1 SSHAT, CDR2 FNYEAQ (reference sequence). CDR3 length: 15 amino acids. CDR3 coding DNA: TGTGCTAGCAGCCTACTACTAGCGGGGACAAATGAGCAGTTCTTC. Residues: CASSLLLAGTNEQFF.

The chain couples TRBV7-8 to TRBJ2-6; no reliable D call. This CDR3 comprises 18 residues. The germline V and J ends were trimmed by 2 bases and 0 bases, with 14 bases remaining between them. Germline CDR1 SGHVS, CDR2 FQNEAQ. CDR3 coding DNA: TGTGCCAGCAGCTTACTGCCTGCTCACGGCTCTGGGGCCAACGTCCTGACTTTC. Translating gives CASSLLPAHGSGANVLTF. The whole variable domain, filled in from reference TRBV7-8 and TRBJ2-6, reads GAGVSQSPRYKVAKRGQDVALRCDPISGHVSLFWYQQALGQGPEFLTYFQNEAQLDKSGLPSDRFFAERPEGSVSTLKIQRTQQEDSAVYLCASSLLPAHGSGANVLTFGAGSRLTVL.

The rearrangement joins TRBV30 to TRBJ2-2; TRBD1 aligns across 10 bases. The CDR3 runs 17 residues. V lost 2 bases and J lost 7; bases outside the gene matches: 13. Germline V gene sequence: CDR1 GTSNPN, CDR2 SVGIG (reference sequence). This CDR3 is CAWSPPGQGWGNGELFF. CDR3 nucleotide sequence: TGTGCCTGGAGTCCCCCGGGACAGGGGTGGGGGAACGGGGAGCTGTTTTTT. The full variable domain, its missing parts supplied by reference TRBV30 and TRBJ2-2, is SQTIHQWPATLVQPVGSPLSLECTVEGTSNPNLYWYRQAAGRGLQLLFYSVGIGQISSEVPQNLSASRPQDRQFILSSKKLLLSDSGFYLCAWSPPGQGWGNGELFFGEGSRLTVL.

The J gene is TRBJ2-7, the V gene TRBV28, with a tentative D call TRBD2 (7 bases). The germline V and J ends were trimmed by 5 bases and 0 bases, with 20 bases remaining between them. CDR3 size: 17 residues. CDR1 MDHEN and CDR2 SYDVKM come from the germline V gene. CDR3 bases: TGTGCCAGCAGTCGGGAGGACAGCCTGACATACTCCTACGAGCAGTACTTC. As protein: CASSREDSLTYSYEQYF.

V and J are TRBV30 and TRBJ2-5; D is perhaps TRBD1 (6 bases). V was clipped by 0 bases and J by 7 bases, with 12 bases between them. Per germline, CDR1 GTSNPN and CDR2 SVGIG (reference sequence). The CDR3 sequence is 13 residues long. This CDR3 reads CAWSVQQGRTQYF. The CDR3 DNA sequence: TGTGCCTGGAGTGTCCAACAGGGTAGGACCCAGTACTTC.